The 16 T cell receptor beta chains in this list originate from one sample, sequenced in a study of CD8+ T cells in alopecia areata. cDNA serving as the sequencing template came from extracted, reverse transcribed RNA. The protocol was immunoSEQ multiplex PCR, while the TCRdb copy is restricted to in-frame clones and leaves out a portion. The table has under 65,000 clones, about 40% seen once. The sample taken for sequencing was NKG2D-low CD8+ T cells sorted from blood. The receptors here all came from a human donor with alopecia areata.

This clone was counted only a few times. This chain joins TRBV21-1 and TRBJ2-5; the table's D call, TRBD2, was not checked against the DNA. TRBV21-1 is a listed pseudogene. The CDR3 length is 15 residues. CDR3 in DNA: TGTGCCAGCAGCGAGCGGACGGGTGCACAAGAGACCCAGTACTTC. This translates into CASSERTGAQETQYF.

The rearrangement joins TRBV6-5 to TRBJ2-7, with TRBD2 matching over 9 bases. Germline V gene lookup returns CDR1 MNHEY and CDR2 SVGAGI. This CDR3 is 15 amino acids long. V was clipped by 5 bases and J by 2 bases; unmatched bases: 7. In nucleotides, the CDR3 is TGTGCCAGCAGTCCGTTTAGCGGGGGTACCTACGAGCAGTACTTC. This translates into CASSPFSGGTYEQYF.

This clone was detected a few times. The V and J genes are TRBV7-2 and TRBJ1-4; 7 bases are a match to TRBD1. The CDR3 has 14 residues. Germline CDR1 reads SGHTA; CDR2 reads FQGNSA. After removal of 5 bases from V and 4 bases from J, the junction contained 4 bases not matched to a gene. CDR3 protein: CASSKTGFNEKLFF. CDR3 sequence (DNA): TGTGCCAGCAGCAAGACAGGGTTTAATGAAAAACTGTTTTTT.

In its sample, this clone was seen a few times. The chain combines TRBV10-3 with TRBJ1-2, with unresolved D. V lost 2 bases to trimming and J lost 4 bases, with 11 bases between them. Germline CDR1 ENHRY, CDR2 SYGVKD. The CDR3 runs 14 residues. The CDR3: CAISENSHSYGYTF. The CDR3 DNA reads as TGTGCCATCAGTGAGAACTCCCATTCCTATGGCTACACCTTC.

V usage is TRBV4-2 and J usage is TRBJ2-7, with a possible D match to TRBD1 (5 bases). V lost 0 bases and J lost 1, with 16 bases in between. Germline V gives CDR1 LGHNA, CDR2 YNFKEQ. The CDR3 spans 17 residues. The CDR3 is CASSQDWGQTRSYEQYF. CDR3 coding DNA: TGTGCCAGCAGCCAAGATTGGGGCCAAACCCGGTCCTACGAGCAGTACTTC.

This clone was counted a few times. The chain joins TRBV14 to TRBJ2-7; no reliable D call. This CDR3 spans 12 amino acids. V was shortened by 4 bases and J by 4 bases, with 8 bases between the two germline ends. The germline V gene has CDR1 SGHDN and CDR2 FVKESK. The DNA for the CDR3 is TGTGCCAGCAGCCCTAGATTGTACGAGCAGTACTTC. This translates into CASSPRLYEQYF.

V and J are TRBV7-8 and TRBJ2-2; D assignment may be TRBD1 or TRBD2 (7 bases each). This CDR3 contains 14 residues. The germline CDR1 and CDR2 sequences are SGHVS and FQNEAQ. The CDR3 region has the DNA TGTGCTTCAGGGAGGGGGCAAACTACCGGGGAGCTGTTTTTT. Its translation: CASGRGQTTGELFF.

The rearrangement links TRBV9 to TRBJ2-3; D may be TRBD2 (5 bases). Germline-derived CDR1 and CDR2 are SGDLS and YYNGEE. This CDR3 has 16 amino acids. V shed 3 bases and J shed 1 base, with 15 bases lying between them. The CDR3 protein is CASSASRVSGTDTQYF. In nucleotides, the CDR3 is TGTGCCAGCAGCGCCTCGAGGGTTTCGGGCACAGATACGCAGTATTTT.

This chain links TRBV29-1 with TRBJ2-7; the D gene could be TRBD1 or TRBD2 (6 bases each). The germline V gene has CDR1 SQVTM and CDR2 ANQGSEA. This CDR3 is 15 amino acids long. V was pared by 2 bases and J by 4 bases, with 18 bases between. The CDR3 sequence is CSVESGRGHGYEQYF. CDR3 in DNA: TGCAGCGTTGAATCTGGTCGGGGGCACGGGTACGAGCAGTACTTC.

The rearrangement uses TRBV7-2 and TRBJ2-3; 9 bases map to TRBD2. The CDR3 is 15 amino acids. Looked up from germline, CDR1 is SGHTA and CDR2 is FQGNSA. The junction had 9 bases not matched to a gene; V was cut back by 7 bases and J by 4 bases. The CDR3 sequence is CASTNGGGRADTQYF. The CDR3 DNA reads TGTGCCAGCACTAATGGGGGCGGGAGGGCAGATACGCAGTATTTT.

This sequence joins TRBV4-3 and TRBJ1-5; the D is unclear. The germline V and J ends were trimmed by 0 bases and 5 bases, with 5 bases remaining between them. The length of the CDR3 is 13 residues. The germline CDR1 and CDR2 sequences are LGHNA and YSLEER. CDR3 bases: TGCGCCAGCAGCCAAGATCTTGATCAGCCCCAGCATTTT. The encoded protein is CASSQDLDQPQHF.

This rearrangement joins TRBV25-1 to TRBJ2-1, with TRBD2 as a possible D gene (5 bases). V was clipped by 5 bases and J by 10 bases, with 9 bases between them. The CDR3 sequence is 11 residues long. From germline, CDR1 is MGHDK and CDR2 SYGVNS. The CDR3 protein is CASSPGVEQFF. In DNA form, the CDR3 reads TGTGCCAGCAGTCCCGGGGTGGAGCAGTTCTTC.

This chain links TRBV5-1 with TRBJ2-7, with D possibly matching TRBD1 (5 bases). The CDR3 is made up of 14 amino acids. V dropped 4 bases and J dropped 4 bases, with 15 bases sitting between them. Germline CDR1 and CDR2: SGHRS and YFSETQ. DNA of the CDR3: TGCGCCAGCAGCCTGGGGCACAGAGATTACGAGCAGTACTTC. Its protein product is CASSLGHRDYEQYF.

This chain connects TRBV27 to TRBJ1-1; D ambiguous. V lost 0 bases and J lost 6, with 8 bases in between. Germline-derived CDR1 and CDR2 are MNHEY and SMNVEV (reference sequence). The CDR3 is 13 amino acids. In nucleotides, the CDR3 is TGTGCCAGCAGTTTATCGGAAGGGTCTGAAGCTTTCTTT. It encodes CASSLSEGSEAFF.

Points on this clone: Other DNA sequences within the sample encode an identical CDR3. The chain employs TRBV7-9 and TRBJ2-7, with D unclear. Trimming took off 5 bases at V and 2 bases at J, with 7 bases between the two ends. From germline, CDR1 is SEHNR and CDR2 FQNEAQ (reference sequence). The CDR3 has 12 residues. CDR3 nucleotide sequence: TGTGCCAGCAGCCCCCTCCCCTACGAGCAGTACTTC. Its protein product is CASSPLPYEQYF.

This clone was seen a few times. In nucleotides, the CDR3 is TGTGCCAGCAGTACTCAGACTAGCGGGGTCACAGATACGCAGTATTTT. Residues: CASSTQTSGVTDTQYF. The J gene is TRBJ2-3, the V gene TRBV28, with 11 bases fitting TRBD2. Looked up from germline, CDR1 is MDHEN and CDR2 is SYDVKM. V trimming: 5 bases; J trimming: 2 bases; junction bases outside the gene matches: 6. CDR3 length: 16 amino acids.